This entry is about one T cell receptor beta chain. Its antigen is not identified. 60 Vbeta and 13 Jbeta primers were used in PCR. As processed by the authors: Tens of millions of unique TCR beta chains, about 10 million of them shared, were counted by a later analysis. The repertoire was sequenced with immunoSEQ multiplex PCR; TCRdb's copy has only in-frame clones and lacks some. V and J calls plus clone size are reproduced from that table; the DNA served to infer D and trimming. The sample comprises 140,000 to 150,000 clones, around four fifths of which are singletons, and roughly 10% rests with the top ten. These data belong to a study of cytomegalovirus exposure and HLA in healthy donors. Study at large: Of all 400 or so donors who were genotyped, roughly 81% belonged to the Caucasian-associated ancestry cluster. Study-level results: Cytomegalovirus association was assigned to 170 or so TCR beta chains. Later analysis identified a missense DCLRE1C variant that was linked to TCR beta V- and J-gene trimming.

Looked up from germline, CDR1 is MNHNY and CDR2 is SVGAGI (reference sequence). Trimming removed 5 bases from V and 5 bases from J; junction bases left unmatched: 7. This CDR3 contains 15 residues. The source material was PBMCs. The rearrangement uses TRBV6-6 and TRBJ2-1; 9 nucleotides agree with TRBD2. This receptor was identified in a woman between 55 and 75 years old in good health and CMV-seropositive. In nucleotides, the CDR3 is TGTGCCAGCAGTCGCGGGAGGGCCGAAAACAATGAGCAGTTCTTC. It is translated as CASSRGRAENNEQFF.